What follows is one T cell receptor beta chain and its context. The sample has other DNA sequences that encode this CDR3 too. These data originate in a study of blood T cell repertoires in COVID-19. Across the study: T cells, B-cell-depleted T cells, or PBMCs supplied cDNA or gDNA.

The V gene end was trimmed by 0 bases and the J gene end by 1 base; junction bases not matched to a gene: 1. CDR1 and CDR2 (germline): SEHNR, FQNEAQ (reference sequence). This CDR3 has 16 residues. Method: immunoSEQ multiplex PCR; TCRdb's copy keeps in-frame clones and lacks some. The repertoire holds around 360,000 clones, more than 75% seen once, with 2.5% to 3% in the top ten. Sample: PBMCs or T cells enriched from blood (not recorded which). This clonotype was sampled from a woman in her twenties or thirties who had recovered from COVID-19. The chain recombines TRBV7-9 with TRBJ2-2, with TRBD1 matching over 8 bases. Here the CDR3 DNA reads TGTGCCAGCAGCTTAGCCGGGACAGGGAACACCGGGGAGCTGTTTTTT. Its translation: CASSLAGTGNTGELFF.